These T cell receptor beta chains were read from a single sample in a study of T cells in Graves' hyperthyroidism and ophthalmopathy. One entry per CDR3 protein results from TCRdb running MiXCR on the multiplex PCR reads. The sample has hundreds of thousands of distinct CDR3 sequences, about a third seen once; the top ten hold around 31%. Source material: blood. These receptors were collected from a middle-aged woman with Graves' hyperthyroidism. CDR3s include the opening cysteine and the closing phenylalanine or tryptophan. A D gene is named only where the DNA matches it firmly. A row's size may be missing; if present it is once, few, many or a size class.

many	TRBV10-2	TRBJ1-1	NA	CASRAASGTEAFF	TGCGCCAGCAGGGCGGCATCGGGGACTGAAGCTTTCTTT
NA	TRBV7-6	TRBJ2-7	NA	CASSLTSNNEQYF	TGTGCCAGCAGCCTGACTAGTAACAATGAGCAGTACTTC
few	TRBV7-9	TRBJ1-4	TRBD1	CASSLAAQGARTNEKLFF	TGTGCCAGCAGCTTAGCGGCACAGGGGGCTAGGACTAATGAAAAACTGTTTTTT
NA	TRBV7-9	TRBJ1-1	NA	CASSSSRGNTEAFF	TGTGCCAGCAGCTCTTCCCGGGGGAACACTGAAGCTTTCTTT
NA	TRBV7-2	TRBJ2-2	TRBD2	CASSLGLVGVPGELFF	TGTGCCAGCAGCTTGGGACTAGTCGGAGTCCCCGGGGAGCTGTTTTTT
few	TRBV12-3/TRBV12-4	TRBJ1-2	NA	CASRIRDTRGYTF	TGTGCCAGCAGGATACGGGACACGAGAGGCTACACCTTC
many	TRBV7-9	TRBJ1-6	NA	CASSSPEGLLNSPLHF	TGTGCCAGCAGCTCTCCCGAAGGCCTGCTTAATTCACCCCTCCACTTT
NA	TRBV2	TRBJ1-2	NA	CASTEGTLVYGYTF	TGTGCCAGCACGGAGGGCACTCTGGTCTATGGCTACACCTTC
many	TRBV12-3/TRBV12-4	TRBJ1-5	NA	CASRHDRQPQHF	TGTGCCAGCAGGCACGACAGACAGCCCCAGCATTTT
NA	TRBV13	TRBJ1-4	TRBD1	CASSSDRFPGQVFEKLFF	TGTGCCAGCAGTTCTGACCGATTTCCGGGACAGGTCTTTGAAAAACTGTTTTTT
few	TRBV20-1	TRBJ1-1	NA	CSARRAQGLTEAFF	TGCAGTGCTAGACGGGCCCAGGGACTCACTGAAGCTTTCTTT
NA	TRBV5-6	TRBJ1-2	TRBD1	CASSLPAGQGNYGYTF	TGTGCCAGCAGCTTGCCGGCGGGACAGGGAAACTATGGCTACACCTTC
NA	TRBV7-9	TRBJ1-6	TRBD1	CASSEWDRGNSPLHF	TGTGCCAGCAGTGAATGGGACAGGGGGAATTCACCCCTCCACTTT
NA	TRBV6-5	TRBJ1-2	NA	CASSYTREHYGYTF	TGTGCCAGCAGTTACACCCGGGAACACTATGGCTACACCTTC
NA	TRBV19	TRBJ1-6	NA	CASSIKGNSPLHF	TGTGCCAGTAGTATAAAGGGAAATTCACCCCTCCACTTT
NA	TRBV6-1	TRBJ2-2	TRBD1	CASRKTGTGNTGELFF	TGTGCCAGCAGAAAAACCGGGACAGGGAACACCGGGGAGCTGTTTTTT
NA	TRBV5-1	TRBJ1-5	NA	CASSLVSQITGKPQHF	TGCGCCAGCAGCTTGGTTTCTCAAATCACGGGTAAGCCCCAGCATTTT